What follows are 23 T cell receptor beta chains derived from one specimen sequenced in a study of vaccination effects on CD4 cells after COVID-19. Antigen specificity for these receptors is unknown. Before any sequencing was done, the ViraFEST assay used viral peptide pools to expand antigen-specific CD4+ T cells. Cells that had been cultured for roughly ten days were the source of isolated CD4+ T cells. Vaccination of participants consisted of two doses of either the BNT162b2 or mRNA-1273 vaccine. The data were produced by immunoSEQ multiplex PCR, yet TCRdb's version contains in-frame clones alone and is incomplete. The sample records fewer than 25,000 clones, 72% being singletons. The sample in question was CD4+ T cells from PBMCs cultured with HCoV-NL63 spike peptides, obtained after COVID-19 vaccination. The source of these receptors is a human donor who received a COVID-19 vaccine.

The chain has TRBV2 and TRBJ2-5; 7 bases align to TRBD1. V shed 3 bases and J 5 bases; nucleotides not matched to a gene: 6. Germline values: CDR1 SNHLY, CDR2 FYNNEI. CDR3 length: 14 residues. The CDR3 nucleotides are TGTGCCAGCAGTGACCAAGGGGGCCATGAGACCCAGTACTTC. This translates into CASSDQGGHETQYF.

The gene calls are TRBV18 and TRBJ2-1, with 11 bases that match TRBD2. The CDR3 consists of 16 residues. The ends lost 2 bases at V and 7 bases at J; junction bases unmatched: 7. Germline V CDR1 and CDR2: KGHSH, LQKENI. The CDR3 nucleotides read TGTGCCAGCTCACCATTCGTAGCGGGAGGGCCTAATGAGCAGTTCTTC. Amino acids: CASSPFVAGGPNEQFF.

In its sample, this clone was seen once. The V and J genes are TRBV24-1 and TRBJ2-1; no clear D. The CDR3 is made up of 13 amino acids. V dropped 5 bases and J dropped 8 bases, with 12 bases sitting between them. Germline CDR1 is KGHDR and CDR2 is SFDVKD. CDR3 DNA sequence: TGTGCCACCAGTGGCATAGACTTCCATGAGCAGTTCTTC. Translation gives CATSGIDFHEQFF.

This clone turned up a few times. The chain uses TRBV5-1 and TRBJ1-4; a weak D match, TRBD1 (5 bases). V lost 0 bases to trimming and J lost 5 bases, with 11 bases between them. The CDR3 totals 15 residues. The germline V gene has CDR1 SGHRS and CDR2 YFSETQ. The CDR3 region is CASSLEGRPNEKLFF. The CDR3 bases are TGCGCCAGCAGCTTGGAGGGACGCCCAAATGAAAAACTGTTTTTT.

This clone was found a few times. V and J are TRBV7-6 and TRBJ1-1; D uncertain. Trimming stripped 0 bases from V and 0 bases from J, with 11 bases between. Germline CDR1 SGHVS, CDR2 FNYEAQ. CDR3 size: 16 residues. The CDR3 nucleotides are TGTGCCAGCAGCTTAGCGACCCCACCAGTGAACACTGAAGCTTTCTTT. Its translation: CASSLATPPVNTEAFF.

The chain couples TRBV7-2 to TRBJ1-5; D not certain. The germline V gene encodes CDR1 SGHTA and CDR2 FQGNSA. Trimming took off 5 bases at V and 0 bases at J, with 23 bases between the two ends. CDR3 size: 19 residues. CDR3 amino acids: CASSLIPVGKGFSNQPQHF. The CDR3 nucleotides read TGTGCCAGCAGCCTCATCCCGGTAGGGAAGGGATTTAGCAATCAGCCCCAGCATTTT. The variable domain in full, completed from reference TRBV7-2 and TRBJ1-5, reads GAGVSQSPSNKVTEKGKDVELRCDPISGHTALYWYRQSLGQGLEFLIYFQGNSAPDKSGLPSDRFSAERTGGSVSTLTIQRTQQEDSAVYLCASSLIPVGKGFSNQPQHFGDGTRLSIL.

The CDR3 DNA reads TGCGCCAGCAGCTTGGGACTAGCGGGGGGTGAGACCCAGTACTTC. Translating gives CASSLGLAGGETQYF. The chain carries TRBV5-1 and TRBJ2-5, with 13 bases fitting TRBD2. Germline trimming cut 0 bases from V and 5 bases from J; bases unmatched to any gene: 1. Germline V gene data show CDR1 as SGHRS and CDR2 as YFSETQ. The CDR3 consists of 15 residues.

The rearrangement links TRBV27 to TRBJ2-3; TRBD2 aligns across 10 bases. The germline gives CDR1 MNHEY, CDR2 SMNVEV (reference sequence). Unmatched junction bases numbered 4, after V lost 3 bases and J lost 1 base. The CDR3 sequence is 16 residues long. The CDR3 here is CASSLALAGRTDTQYF. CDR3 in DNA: TGTGCCAGCAGTTTGGCACTAGCGGGACGCACAGATACGCAGTATTTT.

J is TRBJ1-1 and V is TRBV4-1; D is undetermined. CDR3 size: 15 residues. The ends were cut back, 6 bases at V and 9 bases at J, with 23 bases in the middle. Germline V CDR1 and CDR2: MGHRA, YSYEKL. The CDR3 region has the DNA TGCGCCAGCAGGCTAGACCTAAGAGGCGATAGGCAAGCTTTCTTT. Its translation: CASRLDLRGDRQAFF.

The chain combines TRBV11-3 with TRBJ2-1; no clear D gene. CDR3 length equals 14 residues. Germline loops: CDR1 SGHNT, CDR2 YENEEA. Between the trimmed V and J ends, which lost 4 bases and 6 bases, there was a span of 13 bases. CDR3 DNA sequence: TGTGCCAGCAGCTCCGCCCGGCGTTCCAATGAGCAGTTCTTC. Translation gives CASSSARRSNEQFF.

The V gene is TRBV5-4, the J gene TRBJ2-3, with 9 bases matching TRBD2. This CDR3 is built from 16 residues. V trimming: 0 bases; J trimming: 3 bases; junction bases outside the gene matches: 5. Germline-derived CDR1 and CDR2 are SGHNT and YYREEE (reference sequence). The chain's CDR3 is CASSLGLAARTDTQYF. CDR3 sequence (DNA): TGTGCCAGCAGCTTGGGACTAGCGGCAAGAACAGATACGCAGTATTTT.

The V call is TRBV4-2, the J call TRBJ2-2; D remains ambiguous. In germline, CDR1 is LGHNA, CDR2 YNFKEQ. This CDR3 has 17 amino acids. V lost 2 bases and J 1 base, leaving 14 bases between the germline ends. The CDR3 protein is CASSQSGVRGNTGELFF. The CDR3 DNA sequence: TGTGCCAGCAGCCAATCTGGGGTTCGCGGGAACACCGGGGAGCTGTTTTTT.

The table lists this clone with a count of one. CDR3 DNA sequence: TGTGCCAGTAGTATACTAGCGGGCAGCTCCTACAATGAGCAGTTCTTC. Its translation is CASSILAGSSYNEQFF. This chain uses TRBV19 with TRBJ2-1; 8 nucleotides agree with TRBD2. Germline CDR1 LNHDA, CDR2 SQIVND (reference sequence). The CDR3 spans 16 residues. V gave up 2 bases and J gave up 0 bases; unmatched junction bases: 3.

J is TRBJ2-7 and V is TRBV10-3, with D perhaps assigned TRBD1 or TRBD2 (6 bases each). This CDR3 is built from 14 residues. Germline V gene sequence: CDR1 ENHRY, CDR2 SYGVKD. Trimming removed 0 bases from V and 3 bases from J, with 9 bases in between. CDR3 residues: CAISESEGGYEQYF. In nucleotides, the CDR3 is TGTGCCATCAGTGAGTCTGAGGGGGGCTACGAGCAGTACTTC.

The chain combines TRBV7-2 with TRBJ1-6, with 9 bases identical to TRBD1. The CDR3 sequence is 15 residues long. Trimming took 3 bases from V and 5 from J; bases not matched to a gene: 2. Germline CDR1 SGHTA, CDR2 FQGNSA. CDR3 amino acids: CASSFRDRDNSPLHF. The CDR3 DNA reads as TGTGCCAGCAGCTTCCGGGACAGGGATAATTCACCCCTCCACTTT.

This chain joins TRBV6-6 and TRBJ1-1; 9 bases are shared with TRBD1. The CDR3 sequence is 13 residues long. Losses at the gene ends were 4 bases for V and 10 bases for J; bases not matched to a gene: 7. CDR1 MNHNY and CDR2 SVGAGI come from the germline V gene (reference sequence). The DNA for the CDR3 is TGTGCCAGCAGTTCGGGACAGGGCCGCTCAGCTTTCTTT. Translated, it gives CASSSGQGRSAFF.

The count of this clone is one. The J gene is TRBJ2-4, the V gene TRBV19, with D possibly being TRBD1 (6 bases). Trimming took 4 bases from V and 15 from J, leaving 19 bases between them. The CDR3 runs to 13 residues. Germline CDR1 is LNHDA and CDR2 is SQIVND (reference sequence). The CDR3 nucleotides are TGTGCCAGTAGTACCTGGCCGGGACAAAGGGTGTACTTC. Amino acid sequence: CASSTWPGQRVYF.

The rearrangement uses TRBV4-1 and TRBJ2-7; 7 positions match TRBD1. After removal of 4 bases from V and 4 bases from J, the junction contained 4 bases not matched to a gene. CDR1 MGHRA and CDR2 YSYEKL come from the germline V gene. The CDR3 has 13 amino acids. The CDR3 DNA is TGCGCCAGCAGCCTACAGACAGGGTACGAGCAGTACTTC. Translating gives CASSLQTGYEQYF.

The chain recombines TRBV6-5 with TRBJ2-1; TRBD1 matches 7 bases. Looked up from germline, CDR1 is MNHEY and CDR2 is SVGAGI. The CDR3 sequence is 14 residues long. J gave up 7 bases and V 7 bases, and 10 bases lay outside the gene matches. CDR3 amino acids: CASNPDRVGNEQFF. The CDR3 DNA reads TGTGCCAGCAACCCCGACAGGGTTGGTAATGAGCAGTTCTTC.

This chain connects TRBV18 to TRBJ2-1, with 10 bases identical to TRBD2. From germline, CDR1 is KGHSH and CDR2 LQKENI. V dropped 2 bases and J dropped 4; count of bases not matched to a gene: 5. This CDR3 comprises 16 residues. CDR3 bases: TGTGCCAGCTCACCAATAAGCGGGGGGGTGTACAATGAGCAGTTCTTC. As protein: CASSPISGGVYNEQFF.

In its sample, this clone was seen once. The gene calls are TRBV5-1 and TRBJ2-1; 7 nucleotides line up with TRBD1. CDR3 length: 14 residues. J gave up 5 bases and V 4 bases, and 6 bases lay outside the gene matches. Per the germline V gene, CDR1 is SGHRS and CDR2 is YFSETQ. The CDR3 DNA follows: TGCGCCAGCAGCAGGGGACAGTACAACAATGAGCAGTTCTTC. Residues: CASSRGQYNNEQFF.

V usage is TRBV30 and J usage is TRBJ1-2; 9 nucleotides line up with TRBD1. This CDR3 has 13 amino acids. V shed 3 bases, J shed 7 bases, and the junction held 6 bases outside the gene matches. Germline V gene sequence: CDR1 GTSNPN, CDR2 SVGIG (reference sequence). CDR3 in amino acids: CAWRMTGGRGYTF. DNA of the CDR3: TGTGCCTGGAGAATGACAGGGGGTCGTGGCTACACCTTC.

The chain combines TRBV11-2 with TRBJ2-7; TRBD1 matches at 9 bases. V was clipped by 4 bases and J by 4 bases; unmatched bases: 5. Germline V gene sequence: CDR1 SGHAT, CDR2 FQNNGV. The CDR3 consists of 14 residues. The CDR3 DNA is TGTGCCAGCAGCTCGACAGGGGGTGGGTACGAGCAGTACTTC. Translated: CASSSTGGGYEQYF.